Below are 25 T cell receptor beta chains sequenced from a single sample in a study of T cell clonality in common variable immunodeficiency. The assay was immunoSEQ multiplex PCR, and TCRdb's table has in-frame clones only and misses some. The data show tens of thousands of clones, none appearing only once, with approximately 0.8% held by the ten largest. What was sequenced was peripheral blood mononuclear cells. The origin of the receptors is a person aged 18 to 70 in good health.

This clone was counted ten times or more. The CDR3 extends 3 residues past the end of the read, so its final part is completed from the germline J gene. The chain uses TRBV7-2 and TRBJ1-1, with D possibly being TRBD1 (5 bases). Germline values: CDR1 SGHTA, CDR2 FQGNSA. Trimming left V 4 bases short and J 4 bases short, with 10 bases between. This CDR3 has 13 residues. The part of the CDR3 DNA that was read is TGTGCCAGCAGCTGGGGCGACACCACTGAA. It specifies CASSWGDTTE. The complete CDR3 reads CASSWGDTTEAFF.

This clone was found many times. CDR3 DNA, as far as it was read: TGTGCCAGCAGTTACCTAGCGACCAATGAG. Protein sequence: CASSYLATNE. The complete CDR3 reads CASSYLATNEQFF. The J gene is TRBJ2-1, the V gene TRBV6-2 or TRBV6-3; possibly TRBD2 for D (6 bases). The read is 3 residues too short to cover the CDR3 end, so that end is filled in from the germline J gene. The CDR3 spans 13 residues. Per germline, CDR1 MNHEY and CDR2 SVGEGT. The V end lost 2 bases, the J end lost 6 bases, and 8 bases lay between the germline ends.

At least ten counts were recorded for this clone. The part of the CDR3 DNA that was read is TGCAGTGCTAGAGTCGAGCTTAGCGGGCATGATACG. Its protein is CSARVELSGHDT. The CDR3 reads in full as CSARVELSGHDTQYF. The chain is built from TRBV20-1 and TRBJ2-3; TRBD2 matches at 7 bases. The read ends 3 residues before the CDR3 terminus; that terminus is restored from the germline J gene. Germline CDR1 reads DFQATT; CDR2 reads SNEGSKA (reference sequence). V lost 1 base to trimming and J lost 6 bases; unmatched junction nucleotides: 10. The CDR3 totals 15 residues.

This clone was seen repeatedly, ten times or more. The read is 3 residues too short to cover the CDR3 end, so that end is filled in from the germline J gene. This sequence joins TRBV18 and TRBJ1-4; perhaps TRBD1 as D (5 bases). The germline V gene has CDR1 KGHSH and CDR2 LQKENI. CDR3 size: 15 residues. Trimming shortened V by 2 bases and J by 0 bases, and 7 bases separated the two germline ends. The CDR3: CASSPETATNEKLFF. CDR3 DNA, as far as it was read: TGTGCCAGCTCACCAGAGACAGCAACTAATGAAAAA. The variable domain in full, completed from reference TRBV18 and TRBJ1-4, reads NAGVMQNPRHLVRRRGQEARLRCSPMKGHSHVYWYRQLPEEGLKFMVYLQKENIIDESGMPKERFSAEFPKEGPSILRIQQVVRGDSAAYFCASSPETATNEKLFFGSGTQLSVL.

This clone was seen many times. The CDR3 end lies 3 residues beyond the end of the read and is filled in from the germline J gene. The V gene is TRBV19, the J gene TRBJ2-3; 7 bases align to TRBD2. The CDR3 spans 16 residues. V was clipped by 6 bases and J by 0 bases; unmatched bases: 9. CDR1 LNHDA and CDR2 SQIVND come from the germline V gene (reference sequence). CDR3 bases read: TGTGCCAGTAGACCTGGACTAGTGACTAGCACAGATACG. It yields the protein CASRPGLVTSTDT. The whole CDR3 protein is CASRPGLVTSTDTQYF.

This clone came up many times. The read ends 3 residues shy of where the CDR3 ends; the end is completed using the germline J gene. The chain is built from TRBV5-1 and TRBJ2-2; 9 bases line up with TRBD1. V was clipped by 4 bases and J by 3 bases; unmatched bases: 7. Germline-derived CDR1 and CDR2 are SGHRS and YFSETQ. This CDR3 is built from 16 residues. The CDR3 is CASSRTGEWDTGELFF. CDR3 DNA (partial): TGCGCCAGCAGCAGGACAGGGGAATGGGACACCGGGGAG.

This clone has only a few counts. Coverage ceases 3 residues before the CDR3 finishes, and the germline J gene fills in the end. The chain carries TRBV7-9 and TRBJ1-2; weak D call: TRBD1 (6 bases). Germline V CDR1 and CDR2: SEHNR, FQNEAQ (reference sequence). The CDR3 loop spans 14 amino acids. Partial CDR3 DNA: TGTGCCAGCAGCCGAACAGAGGGGGTAGGAGGC. It encodes CASSRTEGVGG. The full CDR3 protein is CASSRTEGVGGYTF. Full variable domain (rest looked up from reference TRBV7-9 and TRBJ1-2): DTGVSQNPRHKITKRGQNVTFRCDPISEHNRLYWYRQTLGQGPEFLTYFQNEAQLEKSRLLSDRFSAERPKGSFSTLEIQRTEQGDSAMYLCASSRTEGVGGYTFGSGTRLTVV.

This clone showed up many times. The sequenced fragment ends 3 residues before the CDR3 boundary, so the rest is inferred from the germline J gene. This sequence joins TRBV7-2 and TRBJ2-5, with 8 positions matching TRBD2. Germline values: CDR1 SGHTA, CDR2 FQGNSA. CDR3 length: 15 residues. Trimming cost V 1 base and J 1 base; bases outside gene matches: 2. The CDR3 region is CASSLVSGVQETQYF. The CDR3 bases that were read are TGTGCCAGCAGCTTAGTTAGCGGGGTCCAAGAGACC.

In its sample, this clone was seen many times. The read falls 3 residues short of the CDR3 end, and the missing part is taken from the germline J gene. The chain links TRBV27 to TRBJ2-1; TRBD1 matches at 7 bases. Germline-derived CDR1 and CDR2 are MNHEY and SMNVEV (reference sequence). Germline trimming cut 6 bases from V and 4 bases from J; bases unmatched to any gene: 18. The CDR3 has 18 amino acids. The part of the CDR3 DNA that was read is TGTGCCAGCAGCGTAGACAGGGTGATGAGCGGAGCATACAATGAG. It codes for CASSVDRVMSGAYNE. The entire CDR3 protein is CASSVDRVMSGAYNEQFF.

This clone was recorded a few times. The read ends 3 residues shy of where the CDR3 ends; the end is completed using the germline J gene. V and J are TRBV20-1 and TRBJ2-7; 12 bases map to TRBD1. CDR3 length equals 17 residues. V gave up 3 bases and J gave up 3 bases; unmatched junction bases: 12. Germline CDR1 reads DFQATT; CDR2 reads SNEGSKA (reference sequence). Here the CDR3 reads CSARGQGAFGSIYEQYF. Partial CDR3 DNA: TGCAGTGCTAGGGGACAGGGGGCTTTTGGTTCAATCTACGAG.

This clone was counted ten times or more. The sequenced fragment ends 3 residues before the CDR3 boundary, so the rest is inferred from the germline J gene. V and J are TRBV7-8 and TRBJ2-7, with TRBD1 matching 10 bases. This CDR3 spans 14 amino acids. Unmatched junction bases numbered 3, after V lost 5 bases and J lost 2 bases. Germline V gene sequence: CDR1 SGHVS, CDR2 FQNEAQ. The DNA read from the CDR3 is TGTGCCAGCAGCGTGGACAGGGGGACCTACGAG. Amino acid sequence: CASSVDRGTYE. The complete CDR3 sequence is CASSVDRGTYEQYF.

This clone occurred many times. The sequenced fragment ends 3 residues before the CDR3 boundary, so the rest is inferred from the germline J gene. The genes are TRBV19 and TRBJ1-6; 7 nucleotides agree with TRBD1. Trimming removed 6 bases from V and 5 bases from J; junction bases left unmatched: 4. Looked up from germline, CDR1 is LNHDA and CDR2 is SQIVND (reference sequence). The length of the CDR3 is 14 residues. The sequenced part of the CDR3 DNA is TGTGCCAGTAGAAGACAGGGAGATAATTCACCC. Translating it yields CASRRQGDNSP. The complete CDR3 reads CASRRQGDNSPLHF.

Ten or more counts support this clone. The read is 3 residues too short to cover the CDR3 end, so that end is filled in from the germline J gene. V usage is TRBV5-1 and J usage is TRBJ2-5; tentatively, D is TRBD1 (5 bases). Germline V gives CDR1 SGHRS, CDR2 YFSETQ. The CDR3 has 13 residues. Trimming removed 6 bases from V and 5 bases from J, with 14 bases in between. CDR3 bases read: TGCGCCAGCACCCCAGGGTTGTGGGAGACC. This translates into CASTPGLWET. The whole CDR3 protein reads CASTPGLWETQYF.

This clone occurred many times. The CDR3 is cut off 3 residues early in the read; its end comes from the germline J gene. V and J are TRBV19 and TRBJ1-1, with D hard to call. This CDR3 contains 13 residues. Trimming cost V 5 bases and J 2 bases, with 9 bases left between them. Germline V gene data show CDR1 as LNHDA and CDR2 as SQIVND (reference sequence). The CDR3 bases that were read are TGTGCCAGTAGTCAAACAGTAAACACTGAA. Protein sequence: CASSQTVNTE. The full CDR3 sequence reads CASSQTVNTEAFF.

This clone has ten or more counts. The read is 3 residues too short to cover the CDR3 end, so that end is filled in from the germline J gene. The gene calls are TRBV19 and TRBJ2-7; D gene unclear. Germline CDR1 reads LNHDA; CDR2 reads SQIVND (reference sequence). The V end lost 5 bases, the J end lost 6 bases, and 20 bases lay between the germline ends. This CDR3 has 15 residues. Incomplete CDR3 DNA: TGTGCCAGTAGTCCCCCCGGCAGGCAAGTCCCCGAG. Its translation is CASSPPGRQVPE. The entire CDR3 protein reads CASSPPGRQVPEQYF.

This clone has ten or more counts. The read terminates 3 residues before the CDR3 end, so the remaining end is supplied by the germline J gene. The chain is built from TRBV19 and TRBJ1-5; 8 bases match TRBD1. V lost 7 bases and J lost 5; bases outside the gene matches: 7. The germline CDR1 and CDR2 sequences are LNHDA and SQIVND (reference sequence). The CDR3 extends over 14 amino acids. The CDR3 loop is CASNQDRVDQPQHF. CDR3 bases read: TGTGCCAGTAACCAGGACAGGGTCGATCAGCCC.

This clone has at least ten counts. Partial CDR3 DNA: TGTGCCAGCAGTGACTCCCTAGCGGGAACGGATACG. Its translation is CASSDSLAGTDT. The whole CDR3 reads CASSDSLAGTDTQYF. V gene TRBV6-4 combines with J gene TRBJ2-3; 9 bases line up with TRBD2. With the read ending 3 residues before the CDR3 end, the germline J gene is used to fill in that end. The CDR3 covers 15 residues. The germline V gene encodes CDR1 MRHNA and CDR2 SNTAGT. With V trimmed by 0 bases and J by 6 bases, 4 bases remained unmatched.

This clone was seen ten or more times. The read ends 3 residues early relative to the CDR3; the germline J gene fills the gap. The sample holds other DNA sequences that translate to the same CDR3. The chain joins TRBV7-2 to TRBJ2-1; 10 positions match TRBD2. Per germline, CDR1 SGHTA and CDR2 FQGNSA. The trim removed 5 bases at V and 4 bases at J, leaving 5 bases unmatched. The CDR3 has 15 residues. The sequenced part of the CDR3 DNA is TGTGCCAGCAGCCAACTAGCGGGACATTACAATGAG. It specifies CASSQLAGHYNE. In full, the CDR3 reads CASSQLAGHYNEQFF.

This clone was recorded many times. The read stops 3 residues short of the end of the CDR3; the missing end is completed from the germline J gene. The rearrangement joins TRBV7-3 to TRBJ2-2; D ambiguous. The CDR3 sequence is 16 residues long. V lost 1 base and J 5 bases, leaving 14 bases between the germline ends. CDR1 SGHTA and CDR2 FQGTGA come from the germline V gene. The CDR3 loop reads CASSLNPGPRTGELFF. Partial CDR3 DNA: TGTGCCAGCAGCTTAAACCCCGGCCCTAGAACCGGGGAG.

In this sample, this clone turned up many times. The read stops 3 residues short of the end of the CDR3; the missing end is completed from the germline J gene. The V and J genes are TRBV20-1 and TRBJ2-2, with D unresolved. CDR3 size: 11 residues. The germline V gene encodes CDR1 DFQATT and CDR2 SNEGSKA (reference sequence). The germline V and J ends were trimmed by 0 bases and 7 bases, with 3 bases remaining between them. The sequenced CDR3 bases are TGCAGTGCTAGAGATTACGGGGAG. It translates to CSARDYGE. The full CDR3 reads CSARDYGELFF.

This clone was counted ten times or more. With the read ending 3 residues before the CDR3 end, the germline J gene is used to fill in that end. J is TRBJ2-3 and V is TRBV7-9; D unclear. Deletions cut 5 bases from V and 4 bases from J, with 13 bases between. Germline values: CDR1 SEHNR, CDR2 FQNEAQ (reference sequence). The CDR3 has 14 residues. The chain's CDR3 is CASSLLLGPDTQYF. The CDR3 DNA, read in part, is TGTGCCAGCAGCCTCCTTCTAGGCCCAGATACG. The full variable domain, rest sourced from reference TRBV7-9 and TRBJ2-3, is DTGVSQNPRHKITKRGQNVTFRCDPISEHNRLYWYRQTLGQGPEFLTYFQNEAQLEKSRLLSDRFSAERPKGSFSTLEIQRTEQGDSAMYLCASSLLLGPDTQYFGPGTRLTVL.

This clone has ten or more counts. This CDR3 reads CASSQPGLAGVEQFF. The CDR3 DNA, read in part, is TGCGCCAGCAGCCAACCGGGACTAGCGGGAGTTGAG. The gene calls are TRBV4-1 and TRBJ2-1; 14 bases align to TRBD2. Coverage ceases 3 residues before the CDR3 finishes, and the germline J gene fills in the end. The CDR3 totals 15 residues. The V and J ends lost 2 bases and 9 bases, in that order; junction bases with no gene match: 3. CDR1 is MGHRA, CDR2 YSYEKL, per germline.

This clone was picked up many times. The read gets to within 3 residues of the CDR3 end, and the germline J gene fills in the rest. This rearrangement joins TRBV2 to TRBJ2-3; no definite D call. Germline CDR1 and CDR2: SNHLY and FYNNEI. The CDR3 length is 12 residues. V dropped 4 bases and J dropped 4 bases, with 6 bases sitting between them. The CDR3 region is CASSALADTQYF. The sequenced CDR3 bases are TGTGCCAGCAGTGCTCTAGCAGATACG.

This clone showed up many times. The read halts 3 residues ahead of the CDR3 end, with the missing end drawn from the germline J gene. The rearrangement links TRBV6-2 or TRBV6-3 to TRBJ2-1; 12 nucleotides agree with TRBD2. The germline CDR1 and CDR2 sequences are MNHEY and SVGEGT. J lost 6 bases, V lost 7 bases, and 10 bases had no gene match. The CDR3 has 16 amino acids. Incomplete CDR3 DNA: TGTGCCAGCACACTGAGGGGACTAGCGGGCCCCAATGAG. Amino acid sequence: CASTLRGLAGPNE. The whole CDR3 region reads CASTLRGLAGPNEQFF.

Many counts were recorded for this clone. The CDR3 extends 3 residues past the end of the read, so its final part is completed from the germline J gene. This rearrangement joins TRBV5-6 to TRBJ2-7, with TRBD1 as a possible D gene (6 bases). CDR3 length: 15 amino acids. Trimming removed 0 bases from V and 6 bases from J, with 16 bases in between. Germline V gene sequence: CDR1 SGHDT, CDR2 YYEEEE. CDR3: CASSLATGPGREQYF. The DNA read from the CDR3 is TGTGCCAGCAGCTTGGCCACAGGGCCGGGTCGCGAG.